This T cell receptor beta chain appears in the sequencing data of a study of T cell clonality in common variable immunodeficiency. This clone was detected many times. Its antigen is unidentified. The protocol was immunoSEQ multiplex PCR, while the TCRdb copy is restricted to in-frame clones and leaves out a portion. The sample gives about 52,000 clones, none seen only once, and the top ten clones hold about 1.7%. Study-level points and caveats: Common variable immunodeficiency TCR beta sequences reportedly had fewer deletions and N-nucleotide insertions.

Sequenced: peripheral blood mononuclear cells. The TCR comes from a person between 18 and 69 years old in good health.

CDR3 bases read: TGCAGTGCTAGAGATCGAACTAGCGGGGGTTTATACAATGAG. Translation: CSARDRTSGGLYNE. The whole CDR3 sequence is CSARDRTSGGLYNEQFF. V and J are TRBV20-1 and TRBJ2-1; 11 bases align to TRBD2. The read finishes 3 residues shy of the CDR3 end, and the germline J gene is used to complete it. Germline CDR1 reads DFQATT; CDR2 reads SNEGSKA (reference sequence). The CDR3 covers 17 residues. J gave up 4 bases and V 0 bases, and 8 bases lay outside the gene matches.